This T cell receptor beta chain was sequenced for a study of blood T cell repertoires in COVID-19. Overall study: Some COVID-19 samples were acute and others convalescent; all came from the United States, Italy and Spain. T cells, B-cell-depleted T cells, or PBMCs provided the cDNA or gDNA that served as material.

How the authors handled the data: Estimates of nucleated cell counts were drawn from the amplification of reference gene primers. Profiling relied on immunoSEQ multiplex PCR, and the TCRdb table lists in-frame clones only, not all of them. V, J and clone size are taken as reported in that table, and D and trimming were inferred from the DNA itself. The repertoire holds over 20,000 clones, with about 90% as singletons. This CDR3 has 18 amino acids. Germline V lookup: CDR1 SGHAT, CDR2 FQNNGV. The V end was cut by 5 bases, the J end by 6 bases, with 26 bases between. The sequenced sample consisted of peripheral blood. The TCR originated in an older man with acute or convalescent COVID-19. The chain is built from TRBV11-2 and TRBJ1-5, with D uncertain. CDR3 sequence reads: CASSIKTGFVQLTQPQHF. CDR3 bases: TGTGCCAGCAGCATTAAGACGGGGTTTGTCCAACTGACTCAGCCCCAGCATTTT.